Following are 26 T cell receptor beta chains from one sample sequenced in a study of radiotherapy plus CTLA-4 blockade in lung cancer. Repertoires were generated with immunoSEQ multiplex PCR, while TCRdb's copy carries only in-frame clones and drops some. The sample comprises 90,000 or so clones, about 83% of which are singletons, and roughly 0.84% rests with the top ten. The sequencing here drew on peripheral blood, taken from a patient treated with radiotherapy plus ipilimumab. Every receptor here comes from a human donor with non-small cell lung cancer who had stable disease on radiotherapy plus ipilimumab.

V and J are TRBV19 and TRBJ2-3; maybe TRBD2 (6 bases). The CDR3 loop spans 14 amino acids. The V gene's germline CDR1 is LNHDA and CDR2 SQIVND (reference sequence). Trimming cost V 7 bases and J 3 bases, with 14 bases left between them. This chain's CDR3 is CASTPAGRTDTQYF. CDR3 nucleotides: TGTGCCAGTACACCGGCGGGAAGAACAGATACGCAGTATTTT.

The CDR3 nucleotides are TGTGCCAGCAGCACATGGACAGGGAACGACGAGCAGTACTTC. It translates to CASSTWTGNDEQYF. The rearrangement uses TRBV7-8 and TRBJ2-7; 8 bases map to TRBD1. The germline CDR1 and CDR2 sequences are SGHVS and FQNEAQ. The J segment lost 5 bases and the V segment lost 5 bases, leaving 8 bases of the junction unmatched. CDR3 length: 14 residues.

The chain links TRBV5-1 to TRBJ1-2, with D possibly matching TRBD1 (5 bases). V lost 3 bases to trimming and J lost 6 bases, with 15 bases between them. This CDR3 is 14 amino acids long. Germline CDR1 and CDR2: SGHRS and YFSETQ. CDR3 protein: CASSSGGLGDGYTF. In nucleotides, the CDR3 is TGCGCCAGCAGCTCCGGAGGCCTGGGGGATGGCTACACCTTC.

This sequence joins TRBV18 and TRBJ2-1, with TRBD2 as a possible D gene (6 bases). With 4 bases removed from V and 8 bases from J, the gap between germline ends came to 18 bases. The CDR3 sequence is 15 residues long. Germline assignment: CDR1 KGHSH and CDR2 LQKENI. The CDR3 protein is CASSLPGLEEDEQFF. CDR3 DNA: TGTGCCAGCTCACTCCCGGGACTCGAGGAGGATGAGCAGTTCTTC.

The chain uses TRBV6-6 and TRBJ1-2, with D perhaps matching TRBD1 (5 bases). Germline-derived CDR1 and CDR2 are MNHNY and SVGAGI (reference sequence). This CDR3 is 15 amino acids long. Deletions cut 5 bases from V and 3 bases from J, with 16 bases between. The CDR3 DNA reads as TGTGCCAGCAGTCACGGGGGGGGATCGGACTATGGCTACACCTTC. Amino acids: CASSHGGGSDYGYTF.

V usage is TRBV30 and J usage is TRBJ2-7; maybe TRBD2 (6 bases). Germline V CDR1 and CDR2: GTSNPN, SVGIG (reference sequence). V was clipped by 2 bases and J by 4 bases, with 12 bases between them. The CDR3 loop spans 13 amino acids. CDR3: CAWSPGLGYEQYF. CDR3 DNA sequence: TGTGCCTGGAGTCCGGGACTTGGGTACGAGCAGTACTTC.

V and J are TRBV9 and TRBJ1-3, with TRBD1 as a possible D gene (5 bases). The germline V gene encodes CDR1 SGDLS and CDR2 YYNGEE. This CDR3 has 14 amino acids. V was cut by 3 bases and J by 4 bases, with 11 bases left in between. CDR3 nucleotides: TGTGCCAGCAGCGGCGCGGGGCCCGGAAACACCATATATTTT. Encoded protein: CASSGAGPGNTIYF.

The chain joins TRBV13 to TRBJ1-2; TRBD1 matches at 10 bases. The CDR3 spans 14 residues. Trimming cost V 4 bases and J 3 bases; bases outside gene matches: 2. The V gene's germline CDR1 is PRHDT and CDR2 FYEKMQ (reference sequence). The CDR3 reads CASSSGQGYYGYTF. CDR3 in DNA: TGTGCCAGCAGCTCGGGACAGGGGTACTATGGCTACACCTTC.

The rearrangement joins TRBV6-4 to TRBJ1-6; D ambiguous. CDR1 and CDR2 from the germline V gene are MRHNA and SNTAGT. Trimming removed 2 bases at V and 5 bases at J, with 4 bases between. The CDR3 covers 13 residues. CDR3 protein: CASSDLDNSPLHF. The CDR3 nucleotides are TGTGCCAGCAGTGACCTTGATAATTCACCCCTCCACTTT.

The rearrangement links TRBV7-3 to TRBJ2-3; the D is unclear. Per germline, CDR1 SGHTA and CDR2 FQGTGA. The CDR3 loop spans 14 amino acids. V lost 2 bases and J lost 4, with 10 bases in between. CDR3 nucleotide sequence: TGTGCCAGCAGCTTATCGCTAGGCGCAGATACGCAGTATTTT. Translation gives CASSLSLGADTQYF.

The V call is TRBV7-6, the J call TRBJ2-2; no firm D call. This CDR3 comprises 12 residues. From germline, CDR1 is SGHVS and CDR2 FNYEAQ. Trimming removed 3 bases at V and 6 bases at J, with 5 bases between. CDR3 in amino acids: CASSFRAGELFF. As DNA, the CDR3 is TGTGCCAGCAGCTTCCGGGCCGGGGAGCTGTTTTTT. The full variable domain, its missing parts supplied by reference TRBV7-6 and TRBJ2-2, is GAGVSQSPRYKVTKRGQDVALRCDPISGHVSLYWYRQALGQGPEFLTYFNYEAQQDKSGLPNDRFSAERPEGSISTLTIQRTEQRDSAMYRCASSFRAGELFFGEGSRLTVL.

J is TRBJ2-6 and V is TRBV9; 7 positions match TRBD1. Germline loops: CDR1 SGDLS, CDR2 YYNGEE. The CDR3 totals 17 residues. With 1 base clipped from V and 2 bases from J, the junction kept 6 bases outside the gene matches. The CDR3 coding sequence is TGTGCCAGCAGCGTACCTTCGACAGGGACTGGGGCCAACGTCCTGACTTTC. This sequence encodes CASSVPSTGTGANVLTF.

This clone was recorded only once. This chain joins TRBV7-3 and TRBJ2-2; D remains unclear. This CDR3 is built from 16 residues. Germline V gives CDR1 SGHTA, CDR2 FQGTGA. V was shortened by 1 base and J by 4 bases, with 13 bases between the two germline ends. This CDR3 is CASSLMLAATTGELFF. In DNA, the CDR3 is TGTGCCAGCAGCTTAATGCTGGCAGCTACCACCGGGGAGCTGTTTTTT.

J is TRBJ2-2 and V is TRBV29-1, with 8 positions matching TRBD2. Germline V gene lookup returns CDR1 SQVTM and CDR2 ANQGSEA. Germline trimming cut 4 bases from V and 6 bases from J; bases unmatched to any gene: 10. This CDR3 region has 15 residues. The CDR3 sequence: CSVARSGSIAGELFF. As DNA, the CDR3 is TGCAGCGTTGCTCGCAGCGGGAGTATCGCCGGGGAGCTGTTTTTT.

This chain connects TRBV6-5 to TRBJ2-5; 8 bases fit TRBD2. The V gene end was trimmed by 5 bases and the J gene end by 0 bases; junction bases not matched to a gene: 5. The V gene's germline CDR1 is MNHEY and CDR2 SVGAGI. This CDR3 comprises 15 residues. This chain's CDR3 is CASSTFSGDQETQYF. In DNA, the CDR3 is TGTGCCAGCAGTACCTTTAGCGGGGACCAAGAGACCCAGTACTTC.

The V call is TRBV27, the J call TRBJ2-5, with D unresolved. CDR1 and CDR2 (germline): MNHEY, SMNVEV (reference sequence). This CDR3 comprises 14 residues. Trimming removed 6 bases at V and 4 bases at J, with 15 bases between. CDR3 coding DNA: TGTGCCAGCAGAAGCAGTGCTTGGGGAGAGACCCAGTACTTC. Residues: CASRSSAWGETQYF.

The chain recombines TRBV29-1 with TRBJ1-4; 8 bases line up with TRBD1. This CDR3 contains 12 residues. J lost 12 bases, V lost 6 bases, and 9 bases had no gene match. The germline gives CDR1 SQVTM, CDR2 ANQGSEA. The CDR3 loop is CSVDAGGNQLFF. CDR3 nucleotide sequence: TGCAGCGTCGATGCAGGGGGCAACCAACTGTTTTTT.

The genes are TRBV11-2 and TRBJ2-5; D may match TRBD1 or TRBD2 (5 bases each). The end of the DNA aligns better with TRBJ2-7, so the J call may be wrong. The V gene's germline CDR1 is SGHAT and CDR2 FQNNGV. This CDR3 comprises 15 residues. CDR3 in amino acids: CASSQHRDPGYEQYF. The CDR3 nucleotides read TGTGCCAGCAGCCAACACCGGGACCCCGGCTACGAGCAGTACTTC.

This chain uses TRBV19 with TRBJ2-2; tentatively, D is TRBD2 (6 bases). Trimming shortened V by 3 bases and J by 4 bases, and 12 bases separated the two germline ends. CDR3 length equals 15 residues. Germline V gene data show CDR1 as LNHDA and CDR2 as SQIVND (reference sequence). The CDR3 is CASSMPGGATGELFF. The CDR3 DNA reads TGTGCCAGTAGTATGCCTGGCGGGGCCACCGGGGAGCTGTTTTTT.

The chain employs TRBV19 and TRBJ1-1; 8 bases are shared with TRBD1. CDR3 length: 16 residues. With 8 bases clipped from V and 0 bases from J, the junction kept 11 bases outside the gene matches. Looked up from germline, CDR1 is LNHDA and CDR2 is SQIVND (reference sequence). The DNA for the CDR3 is TGTGCCAGTGTATCGACAGGGGCGATTCTGAACACTGAAGCTTTCTTT. Encoded protein: CASVSTGAILNTEAFF.

This sequence joins TRBV9 and TRBJ2-7, with D perhaps given as TRBD1 or TRBD2 (5 bases each). V lost 4 bases and J lost 9, with 17 bases in between. This CDR3 is 13 amino acids long. CDR1 is SGDLS and CDR2 is YYNGEE in the germline V gene. CDR3 loop: CASSSGPSGWQYF. DNA for the CDR3: TGTGCCAGCAGCTCGGGACCATCAGGGTGGCAGTACTTC.

The J gene is TRBJ2-7, the V gene TRBV7-8, with no clear D. Germline V gene data show CDR1 as SGHVS and CDR2 as FQNEAQ. Trimming took off 3 bases at V and 2 bases at J, with 11 bases between the two ends. This CDR3 region has 14 residues. Here the CDR3 reads CASSFWPQTYEQYF. Written as DNA, the CDR3 is TGTGCCAGCAGCTTTTGGCCACAGACCTACGAGCAGTACTTC.

The J gene is TRBJ1-4, the V gene TRBV18; no clear D. The CDR3 consists of 12 residues. Germline V gene lookup returns CDR1 KGHSH and CDR2 LQKENI. Trimming cost V 3 bases and J 7 bases, with 6 bases left between them. CDR3 loop: CASSPPTEKLFF. The CDR3 DNA sequence: TGTGCCAGCTCACCCCCAACTGAAAAACTGTTTTTT.

This clone was detected only a few times. The chain carries TRBV5-6 and TRBJ2-1; TRBD2 matches at 7 bases. CDR3 length equals 14 residues. From germline, CDR1 is SGHDT and CDR2 YYEEEE. The V segment lost 0 bases and the J segment 7 bases; nucleotides outside the gene matches: 4. CDR3: CASSLGLAVNEQFF. CDR3 nucleotide sequence: TGTGCCAGCAGCTTGGGACTAGCCGTGAATGAGCAGTTCTTC. Full variable domain (rest looked up from reference TRBV5-6 and TRBJ2-1): DAGVTQSPTHLIKTRGQQVTLRCSPKSGHDTVSWYQQALGQGPQFIFQYYEEEERQRGNFPDRFSGHQFPNYSSELNVNALLLGDSALYLCASSLGLAVNEQFFGPGTRLTVL.

The chain carries TRBV6-1 and TRBJ1-1; TRBD1 agrees at 7 bases. The CDR3 is 12 residues long. In germline, CDR1 is MNHNS, CDR2 SASEGT. Trimming took 4 bases from V and 6 from J; bases not matched to a gene: 2. CDR3 amino acids: CASSGTGAEAFF. CDR3 DNA: TGTGCCAGCAGTGGAACAGGGGCTGAAGCTTTCTTT.

This chain links TRBV5-6 with TRBJ1-5; D remains ambiguous. Germline V gives CDR1 SGHDT, CDR2 YYEEEE. The CDR3 runs to 14 residues. With 0 bases removed from V and 6 bases from J, the gap between germline ends came to 10 bases. The CDR3 nucleotides read TGTGCCAGCAGCTTGGGGGGATTAGGTCAGCCCCAGCATTTT. Its translation: CASSLGGLGQPQHF.